The 7 T cell receptor beta chains listed next were all sequenced from one sample in a study of a mutant IDH1 vaccine in newly diagnosed glioma. TCRdb's copy holds only in-frame clones and misses some; the assay was immunoSEQ multiplex PCR. The sample yields 60,000 to 65,000 clones, 80% to 90% seen once. For these receptors, no antigen is known. Documented time point: week 35, safety follow-up. In the vaccine, a single dose held 300 ug of the mutant IDH1 20-mer peptide, along with topical imiquimod. The material was PBMCs, obtained from a glioma patient whose treatment included an IDH1 peptide vaccine. The receptors originated from a man aged 40-49 years with glioma.

The V gene is TRBV4-3, the J gene TRBJ1-4, with a tentative D call TRBD1 (6 bases). The CDR3 extends over 19 amino acids. V was cut by 1 base and J by 2 bases, with 20 bases left in between. The germline V gene encodes CDR1 LGHNA and CDR2 YSLEER. CDR3 loop: CASSQVVTGTGGTNEKLFF. CDR3 nucleotide sequence: TGCGCCAGCAGCCAAGTTGTTACAGGGACGGGAGGGACTAATGAAAAACTGTTTTTT.

The chain combines TRBV19 with TRBJ2-3, with D hard to call. CDR1 and CDR2 (germline): LNHDA, SQIVND (reference sequence). The V end lost 8 bases, the J end lost 2 bases, and 8 bases lay between the germline ends. The CDR3 spans 12 residues. CDR3 amino acids: CASSLNTDTQYF. The CDR3 DNA sequence: TGTGCCAGTTCCCTGAACACAGATACGCAGTATTTT.

The genes are TRBV5-6 and TRBJ1-5; D unresolved. The CDR3 length is 15 residues. Trimming cost V 0 bases and J 0 bases, with 7 bases left between them. Looked up from germline, CDR1 is SGHDT and CDR2 is YYEEEE. The CDR3 protein is CASSLVGSSNQPQHF. Written as DNA, the CDR3 is TGTGCCAGCAGCTTGGTAGGGTCTAGCAATCAGCCCCAGCATTTT.

The chain is built from TRBV9 and TRBJ1-4, with D tentatively TRBD1 (5 bases). The CDR3 totals 15 residues. Germline V gene lookup returns CDR1 SGDLS and CDR2 YYNGEE. Trimming took 1 base from V and 4 from J, leaving 11 bases between them. The CDR3 spells CASSVSQARNEKLFF. In DNA, the CDR3 is TGTGCCAGCAGCGTATCACAGGCCCGTAATGAAAAACTGTTTTTT.

This CDR3 reads CASSGYEQFF. The CDR3 DNA reads TGTGCCAGCAGTGGGTATGAGCAGTTCTTC. The rearrangement joins TRBV28 to TRBJ2-1; D remains ambiguous. CDR3 length equals 10 residues. In germline, CDR1 is MDHEN, CDR2 SYDVKM. V was trimmed by 5 bases and J by 8 bases, leaving 4 bases between them.

J is TRBJ1-3 and V is TRBV10-3; D unclear. Trimming pared 7 bases from V and 0 bases from J, leaving 10 bases between. The CDR3 is 14 residues long. The V gene's germline CDR1 is ENHRY and CDR2 SYGVKD. The CDR3 bases are TGTGCCATCAACTATGTCCCCTCTGGAAACACCATATATTTT. As protein: CAINYVPSGNTIYF.

This chain connects TRBV7-2 to TRBJ2-7; TRBD1 is a possible D gene (6 bases). This CDR3 has 16 amino acids. The germline V and J ends were trimmed by 4 bases and 0 bases, with 16 bases remaining between them. Germline V gene sequence: CDR1 SGHTA, CDR2 FQGNSA. The CDR3 is CASSSPTGNLSYEQYF. Written as DNA, the CDR3 is TGTGCCAGCAGCTCTCCCACAGGGAACCTCTCCTACGAGCAGTACTTC. The variable domain in full, with the rest retrieved from reference TRBV7-2 and TRBJ2-7, is GAGVSQSPSNKVTEKGKDVELRCDPISGHTALYWYRQSLGQGLEFLIYFQGNSAPDKSGLPSDRFSAERTGGSVSTLTIQRTQQEDSAVYLCASSSPTGNLSYEQYFGPGTRLTVT.